The rows below give T cell receptor beta chains drawn from one sample of a study of T cells after posttransplantation cyclophosphamide. Only in-frame clones appear in the TCRdb table, and some are missing; sequencing was by immunoSEQ multiplex PCR. The top ten hold 34% of the sample, which has thousands of clones, roughly 75% seen once. Specimen: PBMCs, collected after allogeneic stem cell transplant with posttransplant cyclophosphamide. These receptors all stem from a male patient between 60 and 69 years old who received an allogeneic stem cell transplant from an unrelated donor, was CMV-positive, and had no GVHD. These T cells may partly come from the graft donor. Each CDR3 is given with its conserved first and last residue. A D gene is named only where the DNA matches it firmly. The listing skips clone size in some rows; elsewhere it reads once, few, many or a size class.

V gene	clone size	J gene	D gene	CDR3 protein	CDR3 DNA
TRBV7-9	.	TRBJ2-3	TRBD2	CASSPGLAGSTDTQYF	TGTGCCAGCAGCCCCGGACTAGCGGGGAGCACAGATACGCAGTATTTT
TRBV7-9	.	TRBJ1-2	.	CASSFNVAGEFDYGYTF	TGTGCCAGCAGCTTCAACGTTGCAGGGGAGTTTGACTATGGCTACACCTTC
TRBV27	medium-sized	TRBJ2-1	TRBD2	CASSLSIERGDNEQFF	TGTGCCAGCAGTTTATCGATCGAGCGGGGGGACAATGAGCAGTTCTTC
TRBV19	.	TRBJ1-3	TRBD1	CASGDRGENTIYF	TGTGCCAGTGGTGACAGGGGTGAAAACACCATATATTTT
TRBV6-1	.	TRBJ1-4	TRBD1	CASSDDLQGTYEKLFF	TGTGCCAGCAGTGACGACCTACAGGGGACCTATGAAAAACTGTTTTTT
TRBV5-1	.	TRBJ2-1	TRBD1	CASSSGQGHNEQFF	TGCGCCAGCAGCTCGGGACAGGGGCACAATGAGCAGTTCTTC
TRBV7-9	.	TRBJ1-6	.	CASSFGRANSPLHF	TGTGCCAGCAGCTTCGGCAGGGCGAATTCACCCCTCCACTTT
TRBV6-1	.	TRBJ1-1	.	CASSVGGGTEAFF	TGTGCCAGCAGTGTCGGGGGTGGCACTGAAGCTTTCTTT
TRBV4-3	.	TRBJ2-1	TRBD2	CASSPGTSYNEQFF	TGCGCCAGCAGCCCCGGGACTAGCTACAATGAGCAGTTCTTC
TRBV5-1	once	TRBJ2-3	.	CASSSDTDTQYF	TGCGCCAGCAGCTCTGACACGGATACGCAGTATTTT
TRBV7-9	.	TRBJ2-4	TRBD1	CASSHWDRGNIQYF	TGTGCCAGCAGCCACTGGGACAGAGGAAACATTCAGTACTTC
TRBV6-5	.	TRBJ2-4	.	CASRPRAANIQYF	TGTGCCAGCAGGCCCCGCGCCGCGAACATTCAGTACTTC
TRBV9	.	TRBJ2-1	.	CASSVGPLASNEQFF	TGTGCCAGCAGCGTAGGTCCACTAGCTAGCAATGAGCAGTTCTTC
TRBV4-3	.	TRBJ2-7	.	CASSQDHSLAAGRWNEQYF	TGCGCCAGCAGCCAAGACCACTCTCTCGCGGCAGGGCGGTGGAACGAGCAGTACTTC
TRBV11-2	.	TRBJ1-2	.	CASSLDQGGDGYTF	TGTGCCAGCAGCTTAGACCAGGGAGGGGATGGCTACACCTTC
TRBV19	.	TRBJ2-1	.	CASRLNLNNEQFF	TGTGCCAGTAGACTTAACTTAAACAATGAGCAGTTCTTC
TRBV7-2	.	TRBJ2-7	.	CASSPSSSSYEQYF	TGTGCCAGCAGCCCATCGTCCAGTTCCTACGAGCAGTACTTC
TRBV18	.	TRBJ2-7	TRBD1	CASSPVRQGFAYEQYF	TGTGCCAGCTCACCAGTAAGACAGGGATTCGCCTACGAGCAGTACTTC
TRBV5-5	medium-sized	TRBJ2-3	.	CASSTWGGTVKYF	TGTGCCAGCAGTACATGGGGCGGGACAGTTAAGTATTTT
TRBV27	.	TRBJ2-2	.	CASSPLQTGELFF	TGTGCCAGCAGTCCCCTCCAGACCGGGGAGCTGTTTTTT
TRBV6-5	.	TRBJ2-1	TRBD1	CASVDRGGNEQFF	TGTGCCAGCGTGGACAGGGGAGGCAATGAGCAGTTCTTC
TRBV7-9	.	TRBJ2-7	TRBD2	CASSLADQREDGTYEQYF	TGTGCCAGCAGCTTAGCGGACCAGCGGGAGGACGGGACCTACGAGCAGTACTTC
TRBV10-3	.	TRBJ2-7	.	CATSSGSYEQYF	TGTGCCACATCAAGCGGTTCCTACGAGCAGTACTTC
TRBV6-1	few	TRBJ1-3	TRBD1	CASRMTGSMNTIYF	TGTGCCAGCAGGATGACAGGGTCGATGAACACCATATATTTT
TRBV11-2	.	TRBJ1-1	TRBD1	CASSPGQGKDEAFF	TGTGCCAGCAGCCCCGGACAGGGTAAGGATGAAGCTTTCTTT
TRBV28	once	TRBJ1-2	TRBD1	CASSPYSQGAYGYTF	TGTGCCAGCAGTCCATATTCACAGGGGGCATATGGCTACACCTTC
TRBV30	.	TRBJ2-1	.	CAWSPQDGVHSYNEQFF	TGTGCCTGGAGTCCACAAGACGGGGTCCACTCCTACAATGAGCAGTTCTTC
TRBV11-3	.	TRBJ2-7	.	CASSPNYREPQYF	TGTGCCAGCAGCCCGAACTATCGGGAGCCGCAGTACTTC
TRBV28	.	TRBJ1-4	TRBD1	CASSSRTGRDEKLFF	TGTGCCAGCAGTTCCCGGACAGGGAGGGATGAAAAACTGTTTTTT
TRBV5-1	once	TRBJ2-5	TRBD2	CASSLIPGSSGSETQYF	TGCGCCAGCAGCTTGATCCCAGGGTCTAGCGGGAGTGAGACCCAGTACTTC
TRBV6-6	.	TRBJ1-1	.	CASSHTGYTEAFF	TGTGCCAGCAGTCATACAGGGTACACTGAAGCTTTCTTT
TRBV28	few	TRBJ1-4	TRBD1	CASSSPTGGEEKLFF	TGTGCCAGCAGTTCTCCGACAGGGGGGGAGGAAAAACTGTTTTTT
TRBV7-9	few	TRBJ2-5	.	CASSLVVVGAETQYF	TGTGCCAGCAGCTTAGTCGTGGTAGGGGCAGAGACCCAGTACTTC
TRBV5-4	.	TRBJ2-3	.	CASSSRLTDTQYF	TGTGCCAGCAGCTCCCGACTTACAGATACGCAGTATTTT
TRBV7-2	.	TRBJ1-3	TRBD1	CASSPGRDRGIDTIYF	TGTGCCAGCAGCCCTGGTCGGGACAGGGGAATTGACACCATATATTTT